This record concerns one T cell receptor beta chain sequence. Its target is not known. TCRdb's table, derived via immunoSEQ multiplex PCR, lists solely in-frame clones and lacks some. The sample includes under 150,000 clones, around 84% of them seen just once. The data stem from a study of cytotoxic CD8 clonotypes in ibrutinib-treated CLL. Overall study: Partial response was seen in around 25 patients and complete response in 2; after median roughly 66 months, approximately 14 stayed remitted, around 12 progressed.

Germline-derived CDR1 and CDR2 are SGHDT and YYEEEE. There are 14 residues in the CDR3. With 2 bases removed from V and 5 bases from J, the gap between germline ends came to 11 bases. Findings and limits, study-wide: Clonality, elevated at ibrutinib response, dropped back toward baseline at progression. Baseline clonality, higher than in age-matched healthy donors, tracked circulating CD8+ T-cell counts. Rare overall, public clonotypes shrank or held steady under therapy.

The V gene is TRBV5-6, the J gene TRBJ1-5, with a possible D match to TRBD1 (5 bases). The specimen was PBMCs, collected after 24 months of ibrutinib treatment. The clonotype was recovered from a human donor with chronic lymphocytic leukemia. CDR3: CASSLWGVDQPQHF. Here the CDR3 DNA reads TGTGCCAGCAGCTTATGGGGGGTCGATCAGCCCCAGCATTTT.